The present TCR beta chain was sequenced within a study of T cell repertoires in cytomegalovirus infection. About the research overall: Alongside well-studied HLA-B-restricted CMV epitopes, recently identified HLA-C-restricted CMV epitopes were also used. It was the public TCR beta signatures that indicated both CMV infection and matching HLA type.

With respect to this clonotype: Its antigen is currently unknown.

Germline CDR1 is SGHAT and CDR2 is FQNNGV. V was clipped by 0 bases and J by 11 bases, with 10 bases between them. The CDR3 runs to 13 residues. Points from the study as a whole: It was HLA-C-restricted CMV-specific TCR beta clonotypes that dominated the response ex vivo. The study identified carriers of CMV plus the relevant HLA from cumulative public TCR beta family frequency.

TCRdb called the reads again in MiXCR, with one record for every CDR3 protein. In the table there are around 430,000 distinct CDR3 sequences, 42% of which are singletons. The chain couples TRBV11-2 to TRBJ1-4; D is ambiguous. The sequence was obtained from a human donor in good health (CMV status not recorded). Some clones in this sample may be carry-over from other donors' samples. Sequenced material: cultured PBMCs, taken from culture after CMV antigen stimulation. The CDR3 coding sequence is TGTGCCAGCAGCTTAGAACGGGCTGGGAAACTGTTTTTT. Translation gives CASSLERAGKLFF. The full variable domain, its missing parts supplied by reference TRBV11-2 and TRBJ1-4, is EAGVAQSPRYKIIEKRQSVAFWCNPISGHATLYWYQQILGQGPKLLIQFQNNGVVDDSQLPKDRFSAERLKGVDSTLKIQPAKLEDSAVYLCASSLERAGKLFFGSGTQLSVL.